The subject of this entry is one T cell receptor beta chain. Its antigen remains unknown. The V gene's germline CDR1 is SGHRS and CDR2 YFSETQ. V shed 0 bases, J shed 0 bases, and the junction held 8 bases outside the gene matches. The length of the CDR3 is 17 residues. Researchers ran the PCR with 60 Vbeta and 13 Jbeta primers. The table came from immunoSEQ multiplex PCR; TCRdb's copy has only in-frame clones and leaves some out. Of 25,000 to 30,000 clones in the sample, approximately 62% were seen once. This record comes from a study of cytomegalovirus exposure and HLA in healthy donors. Study conclusions and caveats: There were reportedly fewer N-insertions in an Asian-associated ancestry cluster than the roughly 700-donor mean, in a later analysis.

This clonotype originated in a male donor in good health and CMV-seropositive. The chain recombines TRBV5-1 with TRBJ1-1; 7 bases align to TRBD1. Sequences were obtained from PBMCs. This chain's CDR3 is CASSLAPQGGMNTEAFF. The CDR3, as DNA: TGCGCCAGCAGCTTGGCTCCCCAGGGGGGCATGAACACTGAAGCTTTCTTT.